This is a list of T cell receptor beta chains from one sample in a study of resident and recirculating memory T cells in vitiligo. Generated by immunoSEQ multiplex PCR, the TCRdb table keeps only in-frame clones and is missing some. This sample has tens of thousands of clones, with roughly nine tenths found just once. Specimen: blood. All receptors derive from a male donor with vitiligo. Each CDR3 is given with its conserved first and last residue. D genes are given only for firm matches. Not every row has a clone size; where given, it reads once, few, many or a size class.

size	J	V	D	DNA	CDR3
NA	TRBJ1-2	TRBV4-1	TRBD1	TGCGCCAGCAGCCTTAGACAGGGGGCGGACTATGGCTACACCTTC	CASSLRQGADYGYTF
NA	TRBJ1-2	TRBV4-2	NA	TGTGCCAGCAGCCAAGATGTAGGGGATCGTCGGGGCTACACCTTC	CASSQDVGDRRGYTF
NA	TRBJ2-3	TRBV9	TRBD2	TGTGCCAGCAGCGTAGCCCCTAGCGGGAGGGACCCAGATACGCAGTATTTT	CASSVAPSGRDPDTQYF
NA	TRBJ2-2	TRBV10-1	TRBD2	TGCGCCAGCCCTAGGCGGGAGGACATCGGGGACACCGGGGAGCTGTTTTTT	CASPRREDIGDTGELFF
NA	TRBJ2-1	TRBV28	NA	TGTGCCAGCAGTCCCGACGGATGGGGAGGCTACAATGAGCAGTTCTTC	CASSPDGWGGYNEQFF
NA	TRBJ2-1	TRBV5-1	NA	TGCGCCAGCAGCCCAGGGGTTTTAGCGGGCCACAATGAGCAGTTCTTC	CASSPGVLAGHNEQFF
NA	TRBJ2-3	TRBV28	TRBD1	TGTGCCAGCAGCGGGGTACGGACAGGTCCCACGGATACGCAGTATTTT	CASSGVRTGPTDTQYF
NA	TRBJ2-3	TRBV27	NA	TGTGCCAGCACGGGTACTCTAGAGGATACGCAGTATTTT	CASTGTLEDTQYF
NA	TRBJ2-7	TRBV28	NA	TGTGCCAGCAGTTTCTCCGGGACTTCCAACTACGAGCAGTACTTC	CASSFSGTSNYEQYF
NA	TRBJ2-5	TRBV2	TRBD2	TGTGCCAGCCATACGGGGGCTAGCGGGGAAGAGACCCAGTACTTC	CASHTGASGEETQYF
NA	TRBJ1-2	TRBV4-1	TRBD1	TGCGCCAGCAGGGAAACAGGGGCCTATGGCTACACCTTC	CASRETGAYGYTF
NA	TRBJ1-1	TRBV7-3	TRBD1	TGTGCCAGCAGCTTGGACAGGGGGCAGGTTGAAGCTTTCTTT	CASSLDRGQVEAFF
NA	TRBJ2-1	TRBV30	TRBD2	TGTGCCTGGAGTCCACGGGCGGGAGTCAACAATGAGCAGTTCTTC	CAWSPRAGVNNEQFF
NA	TRBJ2-7	TRBV11-2	TRBD1	TGTGCCAGCAGCTGGGACAGCCCCTACGAGCAGTACTTC	CASSWDSPYEQYF
NA	TRBJ2-3	TRBV4-1	NA	TGCGCCAGCAGCCAAGAGGGCATGATCACAGATACGCAGTATTTT	CASSQEGMITDTQYF
NA	TRBJ2-7	TRBV5-1	TRBD1	TGCGCCAGCAGCTTGGAATCAGGGGGATACTACGAGCAGTACTTC	CASSLESGGYYEQYF
NA	TRBJ2-5	TRBV5-5	NA	TGTGCCAGCAGCTCACGGGTAGGCTCCCAAGAGACCCAGTACTTC	CASSSRVGSQETQYF
NA	TRBJ2-1	TRBV7-2	NA	TGTGCCAGCAGCGCGTCTTTTTTGAATGAGCAGTTCTTC	CASSASFLNEQFF
few	TRBJ2-2	TRBV11-2	TRBD2	TGTGCCAGCACCATTAGTATCTTTGGCGGGAGGGCCTACACCGGGGAGCTGTTTTTT	CASTISIFGGRAYTGELFF
NA	TRBJ2-3	TRBV7-2	TRBD2	TGTGCCAGCAGCCGAGGGACTAGCGGGAGACGTGGCACAGATACGCAGTATTTT	CASSRGTSGRRGTDTQYF
NA	TRBJ1-1	TRBV28	NA	TGTGCCAGCAGTTTAACCCTAGCCGTGGGTTCAGGGGCTGAAGCTTTCTTT	CASSLTLAVGSGAEAFF
NA	TRBJ1-1	TRBV10-3	NA	TGTGCCATCAGTGAGTCGTGGGAACCGGGACACAGGAACACTGAAGCTTTCTTT	CAISESWEPGHRNTEAFF
NA	TRBJ2-7	TRBV18	TRBD2	TGTGCCAGCTCACCACCAAGCGGGAGGGCCAAGGACGAGCAGTACTTC	CASSPPSGRAKDEQYF
once	TRBJ1-1	TRBV19	NA	TGTGCCAGTAGTACTTTTAGCACTGAAGCTTTCTTT	CASSTFSTEAFF
NA	TRBJ2-5	TRBV19	TRBD2	TGTGCCAGTAGCGAGGGACTAGCGGGAGGAGTGGAGACCCAGTACTTC	CASSEGLAGGVETQYF
medium-sized	TRBJ2-5	TRBV6-5	NA	TGTGCCAGCAGTTCCGACTACCAAGAGACCCAGTACTTC	CASSSDYQETQYF
NA	TRBJ2-7	TRBV6-1	TRBD2	TGTGCCAGCAGTGAGGATGGCGGGGGGTACTACGAGCAGTACTTC	CASSEDGGGYYEQYF
NA	TRBJ2-1	TRBV7-2	TRBD1	TGTGCCAGCAGCCCCGGGACAGGGGGCCACAATGAGCAGTTCTTC	CASSPGTGGHNEQFF
NA	TRBJ1-3	TRBV6-5	NA	TGTGCCAGCAGTTCCCCAGGGGTTGGGGCTGGAAACACCATATATTTT	CASSSPGVGAGNTIYF
NA	TRBJ1-5	TRBV11-2	NA	TGTGCCAGCAGCAGACAGGCCAGCAATCAGCCCCAGCATTTT	CASSRQASNQPQHF
NA	TRBJ2-2	TRBV6-1	NA	TGTGCCAGCAGTGAAGTGGCGGGGGCAGACACCGGGGAGCTGTTTTTT	CASSEVAGADTGELFF
NA	TRBJ1-3	TRBV9	NA	TGTGCCAGCAGCGGACAAGTTGCTGGAAACACCATATATTTT	CASSGQVAGNTIYF
once	TRBJ2-2	TRBV7-9	TRBD2	TGTGCCAGCAGCCTCCAACCGGGACTAGCGGGAGGGTACACCGGGGAGCTGTTTTTT	CASSLQPGLAGGYTGELFF
NA	TRBJ1-1	TRBV5-3	NA	TGTGCCAGAAGCTCCCCCCCTACTATAAAGGACACTGAAGCTTTCTTT	CARSSPPTIKDTEAFF
NA	TRBJ2-7	TRBV18	NA	TGTGCCAGCTCACCAGGCCCTCAGGGTGGCGAGCAGTACTTC	CASSPGPQGGEQYF
once	TRBJ2-1	TRBV2	NA	TGTGCCAGCAGCGACGGGTCACACAATGAGCAGTTCTTC	CASSDGSHNEQFF
NA	TRBJ2-5	TRBV28	NA	TGTGCCAGCAGGCCGGGGGGCGCGGGGGAGACCCAGTACTTC	CASRPGGAGETQYF
NA	TRBJ2-6	TRBV10-3	NA	TGTGCCACCCGAGGGGGGGAAGTAACTGGGGCCAACGTCCTGACTTTC	CATRGGEVTGANVLTF
NA	TRBJ2-3	TRBV5-1	NA	TGCGCCAGCAGCTTGAGGGGGGGGAGCACAGATACGCAGTATTTT	CASSLRGGSTDTQYF
NA	TRBJ1-1	TRBV6-6	NA	TGTGCCAGCAGTTACGGGCCGAACACTGAAGCTTTCTTT	CASSYGPNTEAFF
NA	TRBJ1-2	TRBV13	NA	TGTGCCAGCAGCTTAGGCTTGGGGAGTCGTGGCTACACCTTC	CASSLGLGSRGYTF
NA	TRBJ2-2	TRBV27	TRBD1	TGTGCCAGCAGTTTAGGGACAGGGACCGGGGAGCTGTTTTTT	CASSLGTGTGELFF
NA	TRBJ2-7	TRBV7-9	NA	TGTGCCAGCAGCCCCCCGACAGGAAACTACGAGCAGTACTTC	CASSPPTGNYEQYF
NA	TRBJ2-7	TRBV18	NA	TGTGCCAGCTCACCGGACACACGTCCCTACGAGCAGTACTTC	CASSPDTRPYEQYF
NA	TRBJ2-3	TRBV18	NA	TGTGCCAGCTCGGTCCCCGGGATTAGTAGCACAGATACGCAGTATTTT	CASSVPGISSTDTQYF
NA	TRBJ2-7	TRBV6-5	NA	TGTGCCAGCAGTTACTCACAGGCCACCTACGAGCAGTACTTC	CASSYSQATYEQYF
few	TRBJ1-5	TRBV6-6	NA	TGTGCCAGCAGCAAACAGAGTAGCAATCAGCCCCAGCATTTT	CASSKQSSNQPQHF
NA	TRBJ2-2	TRBV28	NA	TGTGCCAGCAGTTCCCCAGGGGCGAACACCGGGGAGCTGTTTTTT	CASSSPGANTGELFF
NA	TRBJ2-7	TRBV28	TRBD2	TGTGCCAGCAGTTCCCCAGGGACTAGCGGAAACTACGAGCAGTACTTC	CASSSPGTSGNYEQYF
NA	TRBJ1-5	TRBV28	NA	TGTGCCAGTCATCGGGGAATTCATAGCAATCAGCCCCAGCATTTT	CASHRGIHSNQPQHF
NA	TRBJ2-5	TRBV30	TRBD2	TGTGCCTGGTCTAGCGGCCTACGTCCCCAAGAGACCCAGTACTTC	CAWSSGLRPQETQYF
few	TRBJ2-5	TRBV7-6	TRBD2	TGTGCCAGCAGCTTTGCGGGAGGTCGGGAGACCCAGTACTTC	CASSFAGGRETQYF
NA	TRBJ1-4	TRBV7-9	TRBD1	TGTGCCAGCAGCGGTACAGGGGGTTTCAATGAAAAACTGTTTTTT	CASSGTGGFNEKLFF
medium-sized	TRBJ2-4	TRBV28	NA	TGTGCCAGCACCACGGACAAGTTCGGCAAAAACATTCAGTACTTC	CASTTDKFGKNIQYF